Listed below are T cell receptor beta chains from one sample, sequenced in a study of blood T cell repertoires in COVID-19. Repertoires were generated with immunoSEQ multiplex PCR, while TCRdb's copy carries only in-frame clones and drops some. The table includes 140,000 or so clones, 88% detected once. What was sequenced was peripheral blood. The receptor set was obtained from a woman in her 50s with acute or convalescent COVID-19. The CDR3 runs from the conserved cysteine through the conserved F or W. Fields, in order: D gene, V gene, clone size, CDR3 protein. A D gene is named only where the DNA matches it firmly. Clone size is given for some rows only: seen once, a few or many times, or a class if the clone is expanded.

d_call: TRBD2; v_call: TRBV5-1; clone_size: .; cdr3_aa: CASSREPGLADSTDTQYF
d_call: TRBD2; v_call: TRBV18; clone_size: .; cdr3_aa: CASSRTSGDTQYF
d_call: .; v_call: TRBV7-3; clone_size: few; cdr3_aa: CASSSGNTGELFF
d_call: .; v_call: TRBV5-1; clone_size: .; cdr3_aa: CASSLQQGEAFF
d_call: .; v_call: TRBV10-3; clone_size: .; cdr3_aa: CAISVGAGENGYTF
d_call: .; v_call: TRBV29-1; clone_size: .; cdr3_aa: CSVGQVQGYEQYF
d_call: .; v_call: TRBV5-5; clone_size: .; cdr3_aa: CASSLGQIASYNEQFF
d_call: TRBD2; v_call: TRBV24-1; clone_size: .; cdr3_aa: CATSDRTSGGQSPDTQYF
d_call: .; v_call: TRBV19; clone_size: .; cdr3_aa: CASSSAPGGLNQPQHF
d_call: .; v_call: TRBV9; clone_size: .; cdr3_aa: CASSGMGATDTQYF
d_call: .; v_call: TRBV6-5; clone_size: .; cdr3_aa: CATNPEGTYGYTF
d_call: .; v_call: TRBV5-1; clone_size: .; cdr3_aa: CASSEVGSLETEAFF
d_call: .; v_call: TRBV7-9; clone_size: .; cdr3_aa: CASSFGQRPNYGYTF
d_call: .; v_call: TRBV18; clone_size: .; cdr3_aa: CASSPEQGSNQPQHF
d_call: TRBD1; v_call: TRBV28; clone_size: .; cdr3_aa: CASSQTGGTEAFF
d_call: .; v_call: TRBV9; clone_size: .; cdr3_aa: CASSVGEGGFAYEQYF
d_call: TRBD1; v_call: TRBV28; clone_size: .; cdr3_aa: CASSLDRAPFF
d_call: TRBD1; v_call: TRBV4-2; clone_size: .; cdr3_aa: CASSHQQGARTEAFF
d_call: TRBD1; v_call: TRBV7-9; clone_size: .; cdr3_aa: CASSPGQGPPGDEQYF
d_call: TRBD1; v_call: TRBV19; clone_size: .; cdr3_aa: CASSLWTGGNTIYF
d_call: TRBD1; v_call: TRBV7-9; clone_size: .; cdr3_aa: CASSFGQDNQPQHF
d_call: .; v_call: TRBV7-2; clone_size: .; cdr3_aa: CASSPARGAGNTIYF
d_call: .; v_call: TRBV4-2; clone_size: .; cdr3_aa: CASSQATGTLTNYGYTF
d_call: .; v_call: TRBV14; clone_size: .; cdr3_aa: CASSLWRGGEQYF
d_call: TRBD2; v_call: TRBV19; clone_size: .; cdr3_aa: CASSIGTSVPYEQYF
d_call: .; v_call: TRBV3-1/TRBV3-2; clone_size: .; cdr3_aa: CASSQGESVWSEKLFF
d_call: .; v_call: TRBV18; clone_size: .; cdr3_aa: CASSPQGGNQPQHF
d_call: .; v_call: TRBV24-1; clone_size: .; cdr3_aa: CATSDYGQSSYNEQFF
d_call: TRBD1; v_call: TRBV2; clone_size: .; cdr3_aa: CASQHPSIAGQGTNEKLFF
d_call: .; v_call: TRBV18; clone_size: .; cdr3_aa: CASSPPGSYNTEAFF
d_call: .; v_call: TRBV9; clone_size: .; cdr3_aa: CASSLRAGQIYEQYF
d_call: TRBD1; v_call: TRBV19; clone_size: .; cdr3_aa: CASSRTGGIQETQYF
d_call: .; v_call: TRBV3-1/TRBV3-2; clone_size: .; cdr3_aa: CASSGASYNSPLHF
d_call: TRBD1; v_call: TRBV12-3/TRBV12-4; clone_size: once; cdr3_aa: CAGMDRVRNEQFF
d_call: .; v_call: TRBV28; clone_size: .; cdr3_aa: CASSLGRVNEKLFF